This T cell receptor beta chain was found in a study of blood T cells in healthy people across ages. The study, taken as a whole, reports: With age, beta diversity per million T cells declined roughly linearly, significantly by 40 to 50.

To note about this clonotype: Its antigen is unidentified.

A second PCR, run for roughly 7 to 11 cycles, used a sample-barcoded 5' primer plus a J-beta primer mix. From the 5' RACE reads, TCRdb called clonotypes with MiXCR, one entry per CDR3 protein. In the table there are roughly 860,000 distinct CDR3 sequences, about 59% of which are singletons. Germline V gene sequence: CDR1 LGHNA, CDR2 YNFKEQ. V was shortened by 0 bases and J by 0 bases, with 12 bases between the two germline ends. The length of the CDR3 is 18 residues. Sequenced sample: blood. The V call is TRBV4-2, the J call TRBJ2-6, with no clear D. This sequence was found in a man younger than 40 in good health. CDR3 in amino acids: CASSQEAGASSGANVLTF. The CDR3 coding sequence is TGTGCCAGCAGCCAAGAGGCAGGTGCCTCCTCTGGGGCCAACGTCCTGACTTTC.